These 24 T cell receptor beta chains were all obtained from the same sample, sequenced in a study of shared clonotypes between healthy human individuals. Libraries were prepared by immunoSEQ multiplex PCR; TCRdb keeps only in-frame clonotypes and omits some of them. The sample lists 2 million to 2.5 million clones, 80% to 95% occurring once. The specimen was naive CD4+ T cells from PBMCs. As for subset: CD45RA+ positively selected. These receptors all come from a man aged 18 to 30 in good health. Some clones in this sample may be carry-over from other donors' samples.

This clone was observed a single time. The chain combines TRBV6-5 with TRBJ1-2; unclear D gene. Germline V gives CDR1 MNHEY, CDR2 SVGAGI. Deletions cut 6 bases from V and 6 bases from J, with 11 bases between. The CDR3 extends over 12 amino acids. The CDR3 region has the DNA TGTGCCAGCAGAACCATCAGCGATGGCTACACCTTC. It is translated as CASRTISDGYTF.

This sequence joins TRBV19 and TRBJ2-7, with TRBD2 identical over 7 bases. With 1 base clipped from V and 3 bases from J, the junction kept 9 bases outside the gene matches. CDR1 and CDR2 from the germline V gene are LNHDA and SQIVND (reference sequence). This CDR3 region has 16 residues. The CDR3 loop is CASSIVGTRGGYEQYF. CDR3 bases: TGTGCCAGTAGTATAGTGGGGACTCGCGGGGGCTACGAGCAGTACTTC.

The J gene is TRBJ1-1, the V gene TRBV7-3, with D unclear. This CDR3 spans 13 amino acids. Germline V lookup: CDR1 SGHTA, CDR2 FQGTGA. V shed 5 bases and J shed 4 bases, with 11 bases lying between them. The CDR3 loop is CASSPNAGTEAFF. As DNA, the CDR3 is TGTGCCAGCAGCCCGAACGCTGGCACTGAAGCTTTCTTT.

A note on this clone: Additional DNA sequences in this sample encode the identical CDR3. The chain is built from TRBV28 and TRBJ1-5; 9 positions agree with TRBD1. The germline gives CDR1 MDHEN, CDR2 SYDVKM. The CDR3 runs 14 residues. The V gene end was trimmed by 3 bases and the J gene end by 6 bases; junction bases not matched to a gene: 3. CDR3 bases: TGTGCCAGCAGTTTGGGACAGGGTGGTCAGCCCCAGCATTTT. Translated, it gives CASSLGQGGQPQHF.

V and J are TRBV9 and TRBJ1-1; the D is unclear. Germline-derived CDR1 and CDR2 are SGDLS and YYNGEE. CDR3 length equals 13 residues. V was trimmed by 4 bases and J by 7 bases, leaving 14 bases between them. The CDR3, as DNA: TGTGCCAGCAGCCCCCACATCGGGAATGAAGCTTTCTTT. This translates into CASSPHIGNEAFF.

The CDR3 region has the DNA TGTGCCAGCTCATTAGACAAGAACTATGGCTACACCTTC. Encoded protein: CASSLDKNYGYTF. This chain links TRBV18 with TRBJ1-2; D gene uncertain. Germline V CDR1 and CDR2: KGHSH, LQKENI. The CDR3 spans 13 residues. Trimming pared 5 bases from V and 2 bases from J, leaving 9 bases between.

The sample holds one count of this clone. This sample includes further DNA sequences coding for the same CDR3. The chain joins TRBV29-1 to TRBJ1-1, with unresolved D. Trimming took 4 bases from V and 0 from J, leaving 9 bases between them. Germline-derived CDR1 and CDR2 are SQVTM and ANQGSEA. The CDR3 runs 13 residues. CDR3 in DNA: TGCAGCGTTGGCCGGAGATTGAACACTGAAGCTTTCTTT. This encodes CSVGRRLNTEAFF.

In this sample, this clone turned up once. The chain recombines TRBV7-9 with TRBJ2-1; maybe TRBD2 (5 bases). The CDR3 consists of 15 residues. Trimming removed 1 base from V and 5 bases from J, with 12 bases in between. Germline assignment: CDR1 SEHNR and CDR2 FQNEAQ (reference sequence). CDR3 loop: CASSLGAAGDNEQFF. CDR3 nucleotides: TGTGCCAGCAGCTTAGGAGCTGCGGGTGACAATGAGCAGTTCTTC. The variable domain in full, with the rest retrieved from reference TRBV7-9 and TRBJ2-1, is DTGVSQNPRHKITKRGQNVTFRCDPISEHNRLYWYRQTLGQGPEFLTYFQNEAQLEKSRLLSDRFSAERPKGSFSTLEIQRTEQGDSAMYLCASSLGAAGDNEQFFGPGTRLTVL.

The V gene is TRBV7-2, the J gene TRBJ2-7; D ambiguous. The V gene lost 0 bases and the J gene lost 2 bases, with 11 bases spanning the gap. CDR3 length: 15 amino acids. Germline V lookup: CDR1 SGHTA, CDR2 FQGNSA. In DNA form, the CDR3 reads TGTGCCAGCAGCTTAGCGGTGCTCCCCACCTACGAGCAGTACTTC. Translation gives CASSLAVLPTYEQYF.

This chain uses TRBV7-9 with TRBJ2-3; no clear D gene. CDR3 length: 12 amino acids. Germline CDR1 is SEHNR and CDR2 is FQNEAQ (reference sequence). Trimming stripped 0 bases from V and 7 bases from J, with 5 bases between. The CDR3 loop is CASSLASNTQYF. DNA of the CDR3: TGTGCCAGCAGCTTAGCTTCTAATACGCAGTATTTT.

The chain joins TRBV20-1 to TRBJ2-1; the D is unclear. V lost 4 bases and J lost 12, with 13 bases in between. This CDR3 region has 11 residues. The germline V gene encodes CDR1 DFQATT and CDR2 SNEGSKA (reference sequence). CDR3 protein: CSAKRSTGQFF. For the CDR3, the DNA is TGCAGTGCTAAAAGATCCACTGGGCAGTTCTTC.

V and J are TRBV11-1 and TRBJ2-7; 7 positions agree with TRBD1. With V trimmed by 1 base and J by 1 base, 4 bases remained unmatched. The CDR3 consists of 15 residues. CDR1 SGHAT and CDR2 FQDESV come from the germline V gene (reference sequence). The CDR3 DNA reads TGTGCCAGCAGCTTAGGCTGGGGACAGTCCTACGAGCAGTACTTC. Translating gives CASSLGWGQSYEQYF. Filled out from reference TRBV11-1 and TRBJ2-7, the complete variable domain reads EAEVAQSPRYKITEKSQAVAFWCDPISGHATLYWYRQILGQGPELLVQFQDESVVDDSQLPKDRFSAERLKGVDSTLKIQPAELGDSAMYLCASSLGWGQSYEQYFGPGTRLTVT.

The chain recombines TRBV9 with TRBJ1-3; no reliable D call. In germline, CDR1 is SGDLS, CDR2 YYNGEE. V lost 5 bases and J 2 bases, leaving 14 bases between the germline ends. The CDR3 is made up of 15 amino acids. The CDR3 spells CASRRGDTAGNTIYF. CDR3 nucleotide sequence: TGTGCCAGCAGAAGAGGTGACACCGCTGGAAACACCATATATTTT. Full variable domain (missing parts from reference TRBV9 and TRBJ1-3): DSGVTQTPKHLITATGQRVTLRCSPRSGDLSVYWYQQSLDQGLQFLIQYYNGEERAKGNILERFSAQQFPDLHSELNLSSLELGDSALYFCASRRGDTAGNTIYFGEGSWLTVV.

V is TRBV28 and J is TRBJ1-1; 7 positions agree with TRBD1. CDR3 length: 17 amino acids. V lost 2 bases to trimming and J lost 5 bases; unmatched junction nucleotides: 14. Germline V CDR1 and CDR2: MDHEN, SYDVKM. The CDR3 DNA reads as TGTGCCAGCAGTTTACCCACCTGGGAGGGGGCGGGAACTGAAGCTTTCTTT. It codes for CASSLPTWEGAGTEAFF.

The chain carries TRBV28 and TRBJ1-3; D not resolved. This CDR3 has 15 amino acids. The germline V gene encodes CDR1 MDHEN and CDR2 SYDVKM. The germline V and J ends were trimmed by 6 bases and 0 bases, with 12 bases remaining between them. The CDR3 region has the DNA TGTGCCAGCAGCCCCGACCGGAACTCTGGAAACACCATATATTTT. It translates to CASSPDRNSGNTIYF. Supplemented by reference TRBV28 and TRBJ1-3, the full variable domain reads DVKVTQSSRYLVKRTGEKVFLECVQDMDHENMFWYRQDPGLGLRLIYFSYDVKMKEKGDIPEGYSVSREKKERFSLILESASTNQTSMYLCASSPDRNSGNTIYFGEGSWLTVV.

The V gene is TRBV5-1, the J gene TRBJ1-2; D call uncertain. V dropped 4 bases and J dropped 4 bases, with 8 bases sitting between them. CDR1 and CDR2 (germline): SGHRS, YFSETQ. CDR3 length: 12 amino acids. The CDR3 region is CASSPASYGYTF. CDR3 coding DNA: TGCGCCAGCAGCCCGGCCAGCTATGGCTACACCTTC. The full variable domain, rest sourced from reference TRBV5-1 and TRBJ1-2, is KAGVTQTPRYLIKTRGQQVTLSCSPISGHRSVSWYQQTPGQGLQFLFEYFSETQRNKGNFPGRFSGRQFSNSRSEMNVSTLELGDSALYLCASSPASYGYTFGSGTRLTVV.

In nucleotides, the CDR3 is TGTGCCAGCAGCTTAGCCGGGACAGTGGGAGATACGCAGTATTTT. Protein product: CASSLAGTVGDTQYF. J is TRBJ2-3 and V is TRBV7-9; 7 bases line up with TRBD1. Germline V gene sequence: CDR1 SEHNR, CDR2 FQNEAQ (reference sequence). CDR3 length: 15 residues. V lost 0 bases and J lost 5; bases outside the gene matches: 5.

Details on this clone: Other DNA sequences from this sample encode an identical CDR3 as well. This sequence joins TRBV6-5 and TRBJ2-3; no clear D. Trimming removed 2 bases from V and 0 bases from J, with 9 bases in between. The length of the CDR3 is 15 residues. Germline CDR1 is MNHEY and CDR2 is SVGAGI. Here the CDR3 reads CASSYGAGSTDTQYF. The CDR3 coding sequence is TGTGCCAGCAGTTACGGTGCAGGTAGCACAGATACGCAGTATTTT.

The rearrangement joins TRBV5-1 to TRBJ1-4; no clear D. CDR3 length: 15 amino acids. Germline V gives CDR1 SGHRS, CDR2 YFSETQ. Trimming removed 3 bases from V and 2 bases from J, with 11 bases in between. CDR3 nucleotide sequence: TGCGCCAGCAGCTCTCTACAGAGTACTAATGAAAAACTGTTTTTT. This gives the protein CASSSLQSTNEKLFF.

The chain is built from TRBV19 and TRBJ2-7; D ambiguous. CDR3 length: 14 residues. Per germline, CDR1 LNHDA and CDR2 SQIVND (reference sequence). V was cut by 1 base and J by 0 bases, with 7 bases left in between. In nucleotides, the CDR3 is TGTGCCAGTAGTATAGGGCGGACCTCCTACGAGCAGTACTTC. It codes for CASSIGRTSYEQYF.

The gene calls are TRBV7-9 and TRBJ2-7; 10 positions agree with TRBD2. The ends lost 7 bases at V and 4 bases at J; junction bases unmatched: 10. The CDR3 sequence is 15 residues long. CDR1 is SEHNR, CDR2 FQNEAQ, per germline (reference sequence). The CDR3 here is CASTRHLAGVYEQYF. Here the CDR3 DNA reads TGTGCCAGCACCCGCCACCTAGCGGGAGTGTACGAGCAGTACTTC.

This clone was detected a few times. The chain joins TRBV28 to TRBJ1-1; D gene ambiguous. The V and J ends lost 4 bases and 6 bases respectively, with 9 bases between them. Germline lookup yields CDR1 MDHEN and CDR2 SYDVKM. The CDR3 loop spans 12 amino acids. The CDR3 coding sequence is TGTGCCAGCAGTTCCCGGACTGCTGAAGCTTTCTTT. Amino acid sequence: CASSSRTAEAFF.

The rearrangement uses TRBV2 and TRBJ2-2; the D is unclear. The CDR3 is 13 amino acids. Germline CDR1 SNHLY, CDR2 FYNNEI. The V end was cut by 5 bases, the J end by 6 bases, with 10 bases between. The CDR3 nucleotides are TGTGCCAGCAGTCCCCGACCAGCCGGGGAGCTGTTTTTT. Amino acids: CASSPRPAGELFF.

In its sample, this clone was seen once. The chain joins TRBV28 to TRBJ2-1; 7 bases map to TRBD2. CDR1 is MDHEN and CDR2 is SYDVKM in the germline V gene. Unmatched junction bases numbered 11, after V lost 3 bases and J lost 9 bases. This CDR3 spans 15 amino acids. CDR3 region: CASSLGGSSSGEQFF. The DNA of the CDR3 is TGTGCCAGCAGTTTGGGCGGGAGTTCCTCGGGTGAGCAGTTCTTC. Filled out from reference TRBV28 and TRBJ2-1, the complete variable domain reads DVKVTQSSRYLVKRTGEKVFLECVQDMDHENMFWYRQDPGLGLRLIYFSYDVKMKEKGDIPEGYSVSREKKERFSLILESASTNQTSMYLCASSLGGSSSGEQFFGPGTRLTVL.